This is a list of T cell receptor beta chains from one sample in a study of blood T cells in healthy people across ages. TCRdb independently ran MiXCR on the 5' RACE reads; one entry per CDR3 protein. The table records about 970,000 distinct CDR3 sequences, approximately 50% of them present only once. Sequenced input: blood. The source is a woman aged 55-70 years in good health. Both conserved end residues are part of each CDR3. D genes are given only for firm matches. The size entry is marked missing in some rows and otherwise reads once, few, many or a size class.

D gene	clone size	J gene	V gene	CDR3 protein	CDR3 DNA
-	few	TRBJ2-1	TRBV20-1	CSAHKGGSPNQQFF	TGCAGTGCTCACAAGGGCGGCAGCCCCAATCAGCAGTTCTTC
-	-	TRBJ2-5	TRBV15	CATSGEGRETQYF	TGTGCCACCAGCGGAGAGGGACGGGAGACCCAGTACTTC
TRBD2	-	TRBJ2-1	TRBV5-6	CASSFLAGDNEQFF	TGTGCCAGCAGCTTTCTAGCGGGGGACAATGAGCAGTTCTTC
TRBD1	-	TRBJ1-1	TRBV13	CASRCRGCDRGENTEAFF	TGTGCCAGCAGATGTCGGGGTTGTGACAGGGGGGAGAACACTGAAGCTTTCTTT
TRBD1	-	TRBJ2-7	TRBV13	CASSLTPAGGKYEQYF	TGTGCCAGCAGCTTAACCCCGGCAGGGGGCAAGTACGAGCAGTACTTC
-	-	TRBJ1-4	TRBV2	CASNVGLAATNEKLFF	TGTGCCAGCAACGTAGGACTTGCGGCAACTAATGAAAAACTGTTTTTT
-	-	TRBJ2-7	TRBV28	CASTNGIYNEQYF	TGTGCCAGCACCAATGGGATCTACAATGAGCAGTACTTC
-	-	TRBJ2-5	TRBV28	CASSLWTVPETQYF	TGTGCCAGCAGCCTCTGGACAGTCCCGGAGACCCAGTACTTC
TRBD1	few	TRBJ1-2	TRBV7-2	CASSSRTGNHYGYTF	TGTGCCAGCAGCTCCAGGACAGGGAACCACTATGGCTACACCTTC
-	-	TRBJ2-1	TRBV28	CASSPLGGRSSYEQFF	TGTGCCAGCTCCCCCCTCGGAGGGAGGAGCTCCTACGAGCAGTTCTTC
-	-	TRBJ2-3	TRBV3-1	CASRGTISTDTQYF	TGTGCCAGCAGGGGGACCATCAGCACAGATACGCAGTATTTT
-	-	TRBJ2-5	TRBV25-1	CASSDTLRGTQYF	TGTGCCAGCAGTGATACACTCCGGGGGACCCAGTACTTC
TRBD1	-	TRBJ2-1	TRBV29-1	CSVETGVTNEQFF	TGCAGCGTTGAGACAGGGGTAACCAATGAGCAGTTCTTC
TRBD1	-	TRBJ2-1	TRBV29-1	CSVRTGPDEQFF	TGCAGCGTTCGGACAGGACCCGATGAGCAGTTCTTC
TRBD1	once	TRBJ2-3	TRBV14	CASSQGRDRRPSGQQYF	TGTGCCAGCAGCCAAGGGCGGGACAGGAGACCTTCCGGTCAGCAGTATTTT
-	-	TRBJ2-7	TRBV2	CASTKTVPYEQYF	TGTGCCAGCACTAAGACAGTTCCCTACGAGCAGTACTTC
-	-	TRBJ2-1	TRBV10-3	CAISSNAYNEQFF	TGTGCCATCAGCTCTAATGCCTACAATGAGCAGTTCTTC
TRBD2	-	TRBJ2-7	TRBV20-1	CSAKGTSGSVVSDYEQYF	TGCAGTGCTAAAGGGACTAGCGGGAGTGTTGTCTCTGACTACGAGCAGTACTTC
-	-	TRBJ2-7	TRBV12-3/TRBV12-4	CASSLGTKAVEQYF	TGTGCCAGCAGTCTGGGGACAAAGGCGGTCGAGCAGTACTTC
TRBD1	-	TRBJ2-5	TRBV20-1	CRAYRGTGETQYF	TGCAGGGCTTACAGGGGGACGGGAGAGACCCAGTACTTC
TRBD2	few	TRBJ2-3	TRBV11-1	CASSSHSTSGSADTQYF	TGTGCCAGCAGTTCCCACAGTACTAGCGGGAGTGCAGATACGCAGTATTTT
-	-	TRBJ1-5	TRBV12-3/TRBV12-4	CASSLGGVRSNQPQHF	TGTGCCAGCAGCTTAGGAGGGGTTAGAAGCAATCAGCCCCAGCATTTT
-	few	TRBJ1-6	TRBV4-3	CASSLQDAGDSPLHF	TGCGCCAGCAGCCTCCAGGACGCCGGGGATTCACCCCTCCACTTT
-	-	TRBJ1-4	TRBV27	CASSLSGLANEKLFF	TGTGCCAGCAGTTTGTCAGGGCTGGCTAATGAAAAACTGTTTTTT
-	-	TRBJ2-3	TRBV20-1	CSAHTADYYFTDTQYF	TGCAGTGCTCATACAGCGGACTACTACTTCACAGATACGCAGTATTTT
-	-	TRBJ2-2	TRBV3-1	CASRANRYTGELFF	TGTGCCAGCAGAGCCAATAGGTACACCGGGGAGCTGTTTTTT
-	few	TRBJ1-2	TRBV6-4	CASSPGRGGMGYTF	TGTGCCAGCAGTCCAGGACGGGGAGGCATGGGCTACACCTTC
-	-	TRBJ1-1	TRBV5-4	CASSAPGALNTEAFF	TGTGCCAGCAGCGCCCCAGGGGCGCTGAACACTGAAGCTTTCTTT
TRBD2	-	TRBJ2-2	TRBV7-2	CASSLEPGGGGELFF	TGTGCCAGCAGCTTAGAGCCGGGAGGTGGCGGGGAGCTGTTTTTT
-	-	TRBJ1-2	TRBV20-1	CSARDRDDYGYTF	TGCAGTGCTAGAGATCGGGATGACTATGGCTACACCTTC
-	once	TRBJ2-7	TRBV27	CASFPSQVYSYNEQYF	TGTGCCAGCTTCCCCTCACAGGTCTATTCCTACAATGAGCAGTACTTC
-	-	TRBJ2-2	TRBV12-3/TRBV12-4	CASRRTSFPGELFF	TGTGCCAGCAGGCGTACTAGTTTTCCCGGGGAGCTGTTTTTT
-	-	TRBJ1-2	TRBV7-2	CASSSRDFLGDGYTF	TGTGCCAGCAGCTCCCGGGATTTCCTCGGGGATGGCTACACCTTC
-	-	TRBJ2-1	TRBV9	CASSVGWGSSYNEQFF	TGTGCCAGCAGCGTAGGGTGGGGGAGCTCCTACAATGAGCAGTTCTTC
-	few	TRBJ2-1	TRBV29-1	CSVPRGGSYNEQFF	TGCAGCGTCCCCAGGGGGGGCTCCTACAATGAGCAGTTCTTC
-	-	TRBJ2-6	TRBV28	CASGQKSSGANVLTF	TGTGCCAGCGGACAGAAAAGCTCTGGGGCCAACGTCCTGACTTTC
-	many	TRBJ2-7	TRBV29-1	CSVGRQGSHEQYF	TGCAGCGTTGGGAGGCAGGGTAGTCACGAGCAGTACTTC
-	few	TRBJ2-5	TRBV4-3	CASSQKLDFETQYF	TGCGCCAGCAGCCAAAAACTAGATTTCGAGACCCAGTACTTC
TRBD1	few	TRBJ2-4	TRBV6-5	CASSKDRGANIQYF	TGTGCCAGCAGTAAGGACAGGGGTGCGAACATTCAGTACTTC
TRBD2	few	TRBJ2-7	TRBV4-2	CASSQEGTSGNSYEQYF	TGTGCCAGCAGCCAAGAGGGGACTAGCGGGAACTCCTACGAGCAGTACTTC
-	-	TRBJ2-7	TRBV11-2	CASSLVQTSYEQYF	TGTGCCAGCAGCTTAGTACAGACATCCTACGAGCAGTACTTC
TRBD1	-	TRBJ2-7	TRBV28	CASRGDSESSYNEQYF	TGTGCCAGCAGGGGGGACAGTGAGAGCTCCTACAATGAGCAGTACTTC
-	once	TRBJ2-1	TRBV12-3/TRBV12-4	CASRQTSRSQDEQFF	TGTGCCAGCAGGCAGACATCCCGAAGTCAGGATGAGCAGTTCTTC
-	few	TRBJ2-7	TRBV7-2	CASGRAYEQYF	TGTGCCAGCGGACGGGCCTACGAGCAGTACTTC
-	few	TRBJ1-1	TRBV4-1	CASRQEGLNEAFF	TGCGCCAGCAGACAAGAGGGACTGAACGAAGCTTTCTTT
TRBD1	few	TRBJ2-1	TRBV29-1	CSVIQGRPTYNEQFF	TGCAGCGTTATACAGGGGCGACCGACCTACAATGAGCAGTTCTTC
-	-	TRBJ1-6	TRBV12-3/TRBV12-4	CASGFNGNSPLHF	TGTGCCAGCGGCTTTAACGGGAATTCACCCCTCCACTTT
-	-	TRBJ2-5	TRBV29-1	CSARGDRREQYF	TGCAGCGCCAGGGGGGACAGAAGAGAGCAGTACTTC
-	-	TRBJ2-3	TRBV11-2	CASSLNPGYTDTQYF	TGTGCCAGCAGCTTAAACCCTGGGTACACAGATACGCAGTATTTT
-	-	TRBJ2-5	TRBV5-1	CASSLDKNNEQYF	TGCGCCAGCAGCTTGGATAAAAACAATGAGCAGTACTTC
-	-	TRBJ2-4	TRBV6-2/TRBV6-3	CASSYRAAVQYF	TGTGCCAGCAGTTACAGGGCGGCAGTGCAGTACTTC
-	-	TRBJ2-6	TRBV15	CATSRLEAGANVLTF	TGTGCCACCAGCAGGTTGGAAGCGGGGGCCAACGTCCTGACTTTC
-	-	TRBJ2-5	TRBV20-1	CSADRDKKVGTQYF	TGCAGTGCTGACCGGGACAAAAAAGTTGGGACCCAGTACTTC
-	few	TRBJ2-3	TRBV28	CASSFGRMRSQYF	TGTGCCAGCAGTTTTGGGAGGATGCGGTCGCAGTATTTT
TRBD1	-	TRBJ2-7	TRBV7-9	CASSRVGTGVGEQYF	TGTGCCAGCAGCCGAGTAGGGACAGGGGTGGGAGAGCAGTACTTC
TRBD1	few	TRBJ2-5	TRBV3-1	CASHRQGVETQYF	TGTGCCAGCCATCGTCAGGGGGTAGAGACCCAGTACTTC